This T cell receptor (beta chain) was identified in a study of T cells expressing NK-cell markers. Looking at the study overall: It was sorted CD3+CD56+NKG2C+, CD3+CD56+NKG2C- and CD3+CD56-NKG2C+ T cells that supplied the TCR beta repertoires. The authors sequenced eight donors, of whom seven were HCMV-seropositive and one was seronegative. Notes on the study in general: Expanded NKG2C+ T cell clones had unclear HCMV specificity.

Comment on this clonotype: Its antigen remains unknown.

In germline, CDR1 is SEHNR, CDR2 FQNEAQ (reference sequence). The CDR3 totals 12 residues. Synthesis of TCR beta cDNA relied on 5'RACE template switching carrying UMIs. For each CDR3 protein, TCRdb gives one entry from its re-call of the 5' RACE reads, without DNA. This table lists around 380,000 distinct CDR3 sequences. The sequenced material came from blood T cells: a sorted CD56 or NKG2C T cell subset, CD4+ or CD8+ T cells, or bulk PBMC T cells (not recorded which). This TCR was sampled from a woman aged 50 to 60 in good health. The chain has TRBV7-9 and TRBJ2-5; without DNA, the TCRdb call of TRBD1 cannot be checked. This CDR3 reads CASSPPKETQYF.